Listed below are T cell receptor beta chains from one sample, sequenced in a study of T cell repertoires in cytomegalovirus infection. TCRdb analysed the reads with MiXCR anew, one entry per CDR3 protein. The sample includes about 76,000 distinct CDR3 sequences, less than 4.5% of them seen just once. The source material was PBMCs. These receptors were collected from a human donor in good health (CMV status not recorded). Some clones in this sample may be carry-over from other donors' samples. CDR3s include the opening cysteine and the closing phenylalanine or tryptophan. The D gene is left open where the match is weak. Rows may omit the clone size; those that give it use once, few, many or a size class.

TGTGCCAGCAGCTTACCTCGCGGGACTAGCGGGCTACAAGAGACCCAGTACTTC,CASSLPRGTSGLQETQYF,TRBV7-2,18,TRBD2,TRBJ2-5,many
TGTGCCAGCTCACCACTTCCAAGGTCAGCCAGGGGCAATCAGCCCCAGCATTTT,CASSPLPRSARGNQPQHF,TRBV18,18,.,TRBJ1-5,many
TGCGCCAGCGGCTTGACAGGGGCCAGCAGTGGGGCCAACGTCCTGACTTTC,CASGLTGASSGANVLTF,TRBV5-1,17,TRBD1,TRBJ2-6,many
TGCGCCACCTTCAACAGGATGAACACTGAAGCTTTCTTT,CATFNRMNTEAFF,TRBV10-2,13,.,TRBJ1-1,many
TGTGCCAGCAGCATAGACAGGCCAAACACTGAAGCTTTCTTT,CASSIDRPNTEAFF,TRBV7-9,14,.,TRBJ1-1,many
TGTGCCAGTAGTACCGAGACCCGACTAGCGGGGGTCTACAATGAGCAGTTCTTC,CASSTETRLAGVYNEQFF,TRBV19,18,TRBD2,TRBJ2-1,many
TGTGCCAGCCAGCGGGGGAATAGCAATCAGCCCCAGCATTTT,CASQRGNSNQPQHF,TRBV6-1,14,.,TRBJ1-5,many
TGTGCCAGCACCGACAGGGGGCGTGACTATGGCTACACCTTC,CASTDRGRDYGYTF,TRBV12-3/TRBV12-4,14,TRBD1,TRBJ1-2,many
TGTGCCAGCAGTTACACCAGGACAGGGAGAAGGAACACTGAAGCTTTCTTT,CASSYTRTGRRNTEAFF,TRBV6-6,17,TRBD1,TRBJ1-1,many
TGTGCCAGCAGTGAGGGCGGGTGGGAAGCTTTCTTT,CASSEGGWEAFF,TRBV2,12,.,TRBJ1-1,many
TGCAGTGTTCGGGGGGAGATTCTCACTGAAGCTTTCTTT,CSVRGEILTEAFF,TRBV20-1,13,.,TRBJ1-1,many
TGTGCCAGCAGTTCCCGACCGACCATGTCTAACTATGGCTACACCTTC,CASSSRPTMSNYGYTF,TRBV6-1,16,.,TRBJ1-2,many
TGTGCCAGCAGCTACCAACAGGGTTACGAGCAGTACTTC,CASSYQQGYEQYF,TRBV7-2,13,.,TRBJ2-7,many
TGTGCCAGCAGCCCAGGGTACCCCAACGAGCAGTACTTC,CASSPGYPNEQYF,TRBV12-3/TRBV12-4,13,.,TRBJ2-7,many
TGTGCCAGCAGCGTCAGACAGGGGGCGGGTGGCTACACCTTC,CASSVRQGAGGYTF,TRBV7-2,14,TRBD1,TRBJ1-2,many
TGTGCCTGGAGTGTCTTCGGGAGAAACACCATATATTTT,CAWSVFGRNTIYF,TRBV30,13,.,TRBJ1-3,many
TGTGCCAGCAGTTTTTCAGGGCAGAACACTGAAGCTTTCTTT,CASSFSGQNTEAFF,TRBV12-3/TRBV12-4,14,.,TRBJ1-1,many
TGTGCCAGCAGTTTGAGGGGGGACCTATTGTACGAGCAGTACTTC,CASSLRGDLLYEQYF,TRBV27,15,.,TRBJ2-7,many
TGTGCCAGCAGCTTAGGGTTCAGGGGGCCGAACACTGAAGCTTTCTTT,CASSLGFRGPNTEAFF,TRBV7-2,16,TRBD1,TRBJ1-1,many
TGTGCCAGCAGCTTGCTACGGGACAGGAAGATACCCGAGCAGTACTTC,CASSLLRDRKIPEQYF,TRBV11-2,16,TRBD1,TRBJ2-7,many
TGTGCCAGCAGCTTAGTAGGTGGGCTGGATGAGCAGTTCTTC,CASSLVGGLDEQFF,TRBV7-2,14,.,TRBJ2-1,many
TGCGCCAGCAGCCAGGGACAACACAATGAGCAGTTCTTC,CASSQGQHNEQFF,TRBV4-3,13,.,TRBJ2-1,many
TGTGCCAGCTCACCTTTCGGGCTTTCCTCTAACACCGGGGAGCTGTTTTTT,CASSPFGLSSNTGELFF,TRBV18,17,.,TRBJ2-2,many
TGTGCCAGTAGTATGGGGACAGTCTATGGCTACACCTTC,CASSMGTVYGYTF,TRBV19,13,TRBD1,TRBJ1-2,many
TGTGCCAGCAGCTTAGATCCTGGGTACGAGCAGTACTTC,CASSLDPGYEQYF,TRBV11-2,13,.,TRBJ2-7,many
TGTGCCAGCAGCGTAGGTCGTAGCCCCGACGGGGAGCTGTTTTTT,CASSVGRSPDGELFF,TRBV9,15,.,TRBJ2-2,many
TGTGCCAGCAGTTACGAAAAAACTGGAAACACCATATATTTT,CASSYEKTGNTIYF,TRBV6-5,14,.,TRBJ1-3,many
TGTGCCAGCAGTTTAGGGACTAGCGCAACAGATACGCAGTATTTT,CASSLGTSATDTQYF,TRBV12-3/TRBV12-4,15,TRBD2,TRBJ2-3,many
TGTGCCAGCCGGAGAGGGGGCTTGTCTTCGGAATCGACACGGTCTAATGAAAAACTGTTTTTT,CASRRGGLSSESTRSNEKLFF,TRBV27,21,TRBD1,TRBJ1-4,many
TGTGCCAGCAGCTTAAAGCGGGGGACTGAAGCTTTCTTT,CASSLKRGTEAFF,TRBV7-2,13,.,TRBJ1-1,many
TGTGCCAGCAGCTTAGCCGGGACTAGTTCTCCCGGGGAGCTGTTTTTT,CASSLAGTSSPGELFF,TRBV7-2,16,TRBD2,TRBJ2-2,many
TGTGCCAGCTCACCCCAACGTAATGAAAAACTGTTTTTT,CASSPQRNEKLFF,TRBV18,13,.,TRBJ1-4,many
TGTGCCAGCAGCTTAGGGTACGATACGAACACTGAAGCTTTCTTT,CASSLGYDTNTEAFF,TRBV7-2,15,.,TRBJ1-1,many
TGTGCCAGCAGTTTATCGCAGGGGGCGAAGCAGTACTTC,CASSLSQGAKQYF,TRBV28,13,TRBD1,TRBJ2-7,many
TGTGCCAGCAGTTACTCGACCTTGAGCTCCTACGAGCAGTACTTC,CASSYSTLSSYEQYF,TRBV6-2/TRBV6-3,15,.,TRBJ2-7,many
TGTGCCAGCAGCTTACTAGTGTCGGTGACCTCCTACGAGCAGTACTTC,CASSLLVSVTSYEQYF,TRBV7-2,16,.,TRBJ2-7,many
TGTGCCATCAGTGGGGTCAGATACACTGAAGCTTTCTTT,CAISGVRYTEAFF,TRBV10-3,13,.,TRBJ1-1,.
TGTGCCAGCAGTTTAAGCGGGGATGAGCAGTTCTTC,CASSLSGDEQFF,TRBV28,12,TRBD2,TRBJ2-1,many
TGTGCCAGCAGCCCCCGGGACAGAAGGAATGAAAAACTGTTTTTT,CASSPRDRRNEKLFF,TRBV7-2,15,TRBD1,TRBJ1-4,many
TGTGCCAGCAGCCGCGGAGGTGGCAGGAGATTAACTGAAGCTTTCTTT,CASSRGGGRRLTEAFF,TRBV7-2,16,.,TRBJ1-1,many
TGCGCCAGCAGCTTGGATCGGGGGCTAGAGAACACTGAAGCTTTCTTT,CASSLDRGLENTEAFF,TRBV5-1,16,.,TRBJ1-1,many
TGCGCCAGCAGCCTTTCCCGGACAGGTTGGAACGGCTACACCTTC,CASSLSRTGWNGYTF,TRBV4-3,15,TRBD1,TRBJ1-2,many
TGTGCCAACAGTCCCGACAGCTCCGGGGCCAACGTCCTGACTTTC,CANSPDSSGANVLTF,TRBV6-5,15,.,TRBJ2-6,.
TGTGCCAGCAGTTACTTTGACAGGGGAGAGACCCAGTACTTC,CASSYFDRGETQYF,TRBV6-5,14,TRBD1,TRBJ2-5,many
TGTGCCAGCAGTTACCCCCGCCACAGGGGTGGCACAGATACGCAGTATTTT,CASSYPRHRGGTDTQYF,TRBV6-2/TRBV6-3,17,TRBD1,TRBJ2-3,many
TGCAGCGCCCGAGGGACTAGCGGGGGGGACACAGATACGCAGTATTTT,CSARGTSGGDTDTQYF,TRBV29-1,16,TRBD2,TRBJ2-3,many
TGTGCCAGCAGCTCCGAAGGCAGGGGGGGCGAGCAGTACTTC,CASSSEGRGGEQYF,TRBV7-6,14,.,TRBJ2-7,many
TGTGCCAGCAGCTTAGCCCGGACAGGGAGCTCCTACGAGCAGTACTTC,CASSLARTGSSYEQYF,TRBV7-6,16,TRBD1,TRBJ2-7,many
TGTGCCAGCAGTTTACAGGGGGCGCGGAGCTATGGCTACACCTTC,CASSLQGARSYGYTF,TRBV27,15,TRBD1,TRBJ1-2,many
TGTGCCAGCAGCTTAAATCGGGGGGAGACCCAGTACTTC,CASSLNRGETQYF,TRBV7-8,13,.,TRBJ2-5,many
TGTGCCAGCAGTTTCGGACAGGGTAGAGGTCAGCCCCAGCATTTT,CASSFGQGRGQPQHF,TRBV27,15,TRBD1,TRBJ1-5,many